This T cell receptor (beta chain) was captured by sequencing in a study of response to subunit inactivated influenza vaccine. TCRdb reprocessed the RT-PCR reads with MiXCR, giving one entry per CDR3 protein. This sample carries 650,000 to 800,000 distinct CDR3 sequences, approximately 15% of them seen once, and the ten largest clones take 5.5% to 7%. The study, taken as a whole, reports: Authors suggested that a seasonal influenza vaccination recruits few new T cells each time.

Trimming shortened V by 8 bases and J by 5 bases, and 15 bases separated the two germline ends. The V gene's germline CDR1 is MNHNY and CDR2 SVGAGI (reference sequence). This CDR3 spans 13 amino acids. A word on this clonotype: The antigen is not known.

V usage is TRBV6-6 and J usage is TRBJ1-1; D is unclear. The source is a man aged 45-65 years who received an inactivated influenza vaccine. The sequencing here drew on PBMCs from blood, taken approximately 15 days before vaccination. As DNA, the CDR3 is TGTGCCAGCTTTGGTCCGGCGGGAACTGAAGCTTTCTTT. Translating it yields CASFGPAGTEAFF.